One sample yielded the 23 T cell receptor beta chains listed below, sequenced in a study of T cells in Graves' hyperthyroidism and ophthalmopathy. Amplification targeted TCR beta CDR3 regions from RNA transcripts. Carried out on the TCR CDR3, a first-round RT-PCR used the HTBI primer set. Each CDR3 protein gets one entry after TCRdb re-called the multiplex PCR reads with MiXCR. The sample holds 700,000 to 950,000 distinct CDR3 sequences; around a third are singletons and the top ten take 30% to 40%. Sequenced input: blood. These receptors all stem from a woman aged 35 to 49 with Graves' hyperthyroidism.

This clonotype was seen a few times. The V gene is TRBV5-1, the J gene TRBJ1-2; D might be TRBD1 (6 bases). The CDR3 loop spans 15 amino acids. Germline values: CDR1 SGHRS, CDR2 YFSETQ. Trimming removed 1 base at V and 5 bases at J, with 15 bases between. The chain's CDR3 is CASSLSPGHKYGYTF. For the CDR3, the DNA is TGCGCCAGCAGCTTGAGTCCGGGACATAAATATGGCTACACCTTC. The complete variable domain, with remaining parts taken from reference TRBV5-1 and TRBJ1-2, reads KAGVTQTPRYLIKTRGQQVTLSCSPISGHRSVSWYQQTPGQGLQFLFEYFSETQRNKGNFPGRFSGRQFSNSRSEMNVSTLELGDSALYLCASSLSPGHKYGYTFGSGTRLTVV.

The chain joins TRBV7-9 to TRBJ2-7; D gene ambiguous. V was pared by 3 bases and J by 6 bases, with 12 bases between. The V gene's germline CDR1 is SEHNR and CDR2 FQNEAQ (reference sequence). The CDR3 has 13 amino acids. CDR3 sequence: CASSFSTTLEQYF. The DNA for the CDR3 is TGTGCCAGCAGCTTCTCAACTACTCTCGAGCAGTACTTC.

The CDR3 nucleotides are TGCAGCGTTGACCAGGGGACAGCTGAAAAACTGTTTTTT. It translates to CSVDQGTAEKLFF. The rearrangement uses TRBV29-1 and TRBJ1-4, with 7 bases that match TRBD1. The CDR3 extends over 13 amino acids. V was pared by 3 bases and J by 7 bases, with 5 bases of the junction left unmatched. Germline V gene data show CDR1 as SQVTM and CDR2 as ANQGSEA.

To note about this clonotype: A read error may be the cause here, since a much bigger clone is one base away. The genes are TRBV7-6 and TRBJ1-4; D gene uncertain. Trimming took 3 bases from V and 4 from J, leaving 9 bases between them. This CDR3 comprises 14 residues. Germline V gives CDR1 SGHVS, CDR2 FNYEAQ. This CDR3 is CASSFEIGNEKLFF. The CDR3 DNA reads TGTGCCAGCAGCTTTGAGATAGGTAATGAAAAACTGTTTTTT.

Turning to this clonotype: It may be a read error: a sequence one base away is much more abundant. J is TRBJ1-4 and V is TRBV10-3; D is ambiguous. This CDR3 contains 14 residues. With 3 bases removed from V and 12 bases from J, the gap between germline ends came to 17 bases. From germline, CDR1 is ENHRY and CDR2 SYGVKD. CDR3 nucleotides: TGTGCCATCAGTGAACCCCGGTCCCGGGAAGAACTGTTTTTT. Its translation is CAISEPRSREELFF.

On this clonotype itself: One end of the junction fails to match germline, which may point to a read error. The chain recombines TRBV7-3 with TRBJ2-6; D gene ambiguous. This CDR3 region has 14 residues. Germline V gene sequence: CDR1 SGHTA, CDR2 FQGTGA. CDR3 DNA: TGCGCCAGCAGCCAATTGTGGGGGGCCAACGTCCTGACTTTC. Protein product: CASSQLWGANVLTF.

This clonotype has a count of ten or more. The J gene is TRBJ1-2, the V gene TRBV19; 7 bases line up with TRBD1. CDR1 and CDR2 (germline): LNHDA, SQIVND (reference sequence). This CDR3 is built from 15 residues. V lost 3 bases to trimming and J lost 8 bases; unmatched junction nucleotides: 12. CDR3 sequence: CASSMISKGADGYTF. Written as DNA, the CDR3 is TGTGCCAGTAGTATGATATCTAAGGGGGCAGACGGCTACACCTTC.

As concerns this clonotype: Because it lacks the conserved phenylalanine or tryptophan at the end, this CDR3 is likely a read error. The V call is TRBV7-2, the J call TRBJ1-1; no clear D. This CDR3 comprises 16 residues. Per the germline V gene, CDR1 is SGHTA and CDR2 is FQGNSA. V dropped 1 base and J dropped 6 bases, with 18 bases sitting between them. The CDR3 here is CASSLGDGLSVAEAFL. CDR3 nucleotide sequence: TGTGCCAGCAGCTTAGGAGACGGCCTTTCCGTAGCTGAAGCTTTCCTT.

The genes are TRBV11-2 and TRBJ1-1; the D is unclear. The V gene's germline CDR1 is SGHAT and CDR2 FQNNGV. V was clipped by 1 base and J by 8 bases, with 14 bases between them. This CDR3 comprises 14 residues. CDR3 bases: TGTGCCAGCAGCTTAGTGGGCGGGCCTTCCGAAGCTTTCTTT. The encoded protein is CASSLVGGPSEAFF.

The CDR3 sequence is CASSSTGNLEQYF. Written as DNA, the CDR3 is TGTGCCAGCAGTTCCACAGGGAATTTAGAGCAGTACTTC. V usage is TRBV25-1 and J usage is TRBJ2-7, with D maybe TRBD1 (6 bases). This CDR3 region has 13 residues. Germline V CDR1 and CDR2: MGHDK, SYGVNS. V shed 5 bases and J shed 7 bases, with 15 bases lying between them.

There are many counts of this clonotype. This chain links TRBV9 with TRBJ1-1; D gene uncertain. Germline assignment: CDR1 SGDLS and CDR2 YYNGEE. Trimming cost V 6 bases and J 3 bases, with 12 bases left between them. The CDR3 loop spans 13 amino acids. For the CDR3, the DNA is TGTGCCAGCAAAGAGCTTCGGGACACTGAAGCTTTCTTT. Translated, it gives CASKELRDTEAFF.

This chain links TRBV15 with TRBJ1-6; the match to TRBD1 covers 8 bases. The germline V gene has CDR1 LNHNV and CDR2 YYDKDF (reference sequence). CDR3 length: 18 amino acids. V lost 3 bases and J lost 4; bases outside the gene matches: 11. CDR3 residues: CATSSLRAGTGYNSPLHF. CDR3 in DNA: TGTGCCACCAGCAGTTTAAGGGCCGGGACAGGATATAATTCACCCCTCCACTTT.

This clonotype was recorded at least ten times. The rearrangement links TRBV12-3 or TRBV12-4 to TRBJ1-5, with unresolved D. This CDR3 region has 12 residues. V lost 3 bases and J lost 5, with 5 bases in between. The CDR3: CASSLDHQPQHF. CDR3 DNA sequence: TGTGCCAGCAGTTTGGATCATCAGCCCCAGCATTTT.

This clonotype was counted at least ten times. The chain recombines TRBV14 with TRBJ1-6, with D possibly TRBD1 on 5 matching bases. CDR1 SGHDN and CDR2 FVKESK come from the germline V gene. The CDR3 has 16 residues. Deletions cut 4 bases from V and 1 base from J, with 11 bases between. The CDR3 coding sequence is TGTGCCAGCAGCCCGCTTGGGGGGTCCTATAATTCACCCCTCCACTTT. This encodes CASSPLGGSYNSPLHF.

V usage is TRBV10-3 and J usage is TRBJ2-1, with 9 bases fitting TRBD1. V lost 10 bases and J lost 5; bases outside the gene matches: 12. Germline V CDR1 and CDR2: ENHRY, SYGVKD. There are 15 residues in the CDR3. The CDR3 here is CASRTGQGRNNEQFF. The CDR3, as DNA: TGTGCCAGCAGGACGGGACAGGGACGAAACAATGAGCAGTTCTTC.

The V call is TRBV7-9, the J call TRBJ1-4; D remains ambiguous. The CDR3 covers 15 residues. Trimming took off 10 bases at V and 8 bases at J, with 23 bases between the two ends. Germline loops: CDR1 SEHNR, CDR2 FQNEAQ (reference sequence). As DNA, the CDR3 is TGTGCCATGCGCCACGGCAGCCTCGAGAAGGAAAAACTGTTTTTT. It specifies CAMRHGSLEKEKLFF.

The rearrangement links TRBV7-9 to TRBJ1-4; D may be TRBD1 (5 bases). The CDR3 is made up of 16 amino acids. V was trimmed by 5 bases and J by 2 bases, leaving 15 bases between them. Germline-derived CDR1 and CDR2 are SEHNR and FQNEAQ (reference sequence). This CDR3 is CASSTILRGTNEKLFF. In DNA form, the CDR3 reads TGTGCCAGCAGCACGATCTTGCGGGGCACTAATGAAAAACTGTTTTTT. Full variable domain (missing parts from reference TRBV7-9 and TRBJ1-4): DTGVSQNPRHKITKRGQNVTFRCDPISEHNRLYWYRQTLGQGPEFLTYFQNEAQLEKSRLLSDRFSAERPKGSFSTLEIQRTEQGDSAMYLCASSTILRGTNEKLFFGSGTQLSVL.

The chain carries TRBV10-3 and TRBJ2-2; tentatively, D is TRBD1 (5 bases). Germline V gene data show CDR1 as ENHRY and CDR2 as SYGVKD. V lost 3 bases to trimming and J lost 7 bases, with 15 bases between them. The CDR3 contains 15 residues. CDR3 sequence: CAISDASGRDGELFF. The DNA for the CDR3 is TGTGCCATCAGTGACGCGTCGGGCAGGGACGGGGAGCTGTTTTTT.

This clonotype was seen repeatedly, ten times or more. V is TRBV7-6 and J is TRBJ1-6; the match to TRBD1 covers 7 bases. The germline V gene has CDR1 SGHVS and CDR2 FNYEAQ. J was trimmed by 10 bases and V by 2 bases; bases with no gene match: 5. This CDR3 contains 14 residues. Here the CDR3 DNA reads TGTGCCAGCAGCTTAAACAGGGGTAACTCACCCCTCCACTTT. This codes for CASSLNRGNSPLHF.

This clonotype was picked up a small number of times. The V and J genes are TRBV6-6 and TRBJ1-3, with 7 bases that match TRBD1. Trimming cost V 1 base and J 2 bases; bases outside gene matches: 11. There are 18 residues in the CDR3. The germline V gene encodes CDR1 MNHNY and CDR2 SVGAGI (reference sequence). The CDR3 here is CASSYFGRTGRPGNTIYF. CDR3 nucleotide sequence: TGTGCCAGCAGTTACTTTGGACGGACAGGACGCCCTGGAAACACCATATATTTT.

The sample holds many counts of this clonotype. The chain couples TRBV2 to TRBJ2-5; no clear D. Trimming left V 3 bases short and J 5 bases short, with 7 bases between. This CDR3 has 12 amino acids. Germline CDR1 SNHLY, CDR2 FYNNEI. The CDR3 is CASSELEETQYF. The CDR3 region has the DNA TGTGCCAGCAGTGAGTTGGAGGAGACCCAGTACTTC. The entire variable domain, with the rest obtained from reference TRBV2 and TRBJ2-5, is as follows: EPEVTQTPSHQVTQMGQEVILRCVPISNHLYFYWYRQILGQKVEFLVSFYNNEISEKSEIFDDQFSVERPDGSNFTLKIRSTKLEDSAMYFCASSELEETQYFGPGTRLLVL.

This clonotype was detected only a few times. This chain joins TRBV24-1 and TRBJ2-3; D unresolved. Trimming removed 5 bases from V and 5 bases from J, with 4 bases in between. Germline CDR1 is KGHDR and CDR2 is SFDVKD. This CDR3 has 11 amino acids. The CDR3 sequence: CATSGGDTQYF. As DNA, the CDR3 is TGTGCCACCAGTGGGGGAGATACGCAGTATTTT.

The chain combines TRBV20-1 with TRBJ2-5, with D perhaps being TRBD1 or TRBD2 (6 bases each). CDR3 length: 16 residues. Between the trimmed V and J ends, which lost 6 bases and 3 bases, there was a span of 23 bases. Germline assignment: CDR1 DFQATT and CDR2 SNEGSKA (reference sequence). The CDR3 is CSAKQGTAAGKETQYF. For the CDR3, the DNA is TGCAGTGCAAAACAGGGTACCGCCGCGGGGAAAGAGACCCAGTACTTC.